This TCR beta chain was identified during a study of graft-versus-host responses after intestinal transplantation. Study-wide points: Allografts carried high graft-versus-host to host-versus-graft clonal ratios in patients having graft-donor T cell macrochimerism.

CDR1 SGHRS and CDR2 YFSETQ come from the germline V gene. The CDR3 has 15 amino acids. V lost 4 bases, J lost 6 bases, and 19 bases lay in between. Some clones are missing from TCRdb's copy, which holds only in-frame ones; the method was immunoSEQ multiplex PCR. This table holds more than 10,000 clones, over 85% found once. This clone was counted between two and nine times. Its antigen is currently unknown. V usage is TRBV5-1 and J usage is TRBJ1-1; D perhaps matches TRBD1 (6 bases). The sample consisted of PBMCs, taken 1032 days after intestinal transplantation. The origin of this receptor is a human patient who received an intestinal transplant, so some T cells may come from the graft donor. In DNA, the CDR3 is TGCGCCAGCAGCCAAGGGGGGGCGGCTCTTCCTGAAGCTTTCTTT. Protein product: CASSQGGAALPEAFF.